One sample yielded the 26 T cell receptor beta chains listed below, sequenced in a study of regulatory T cells in long-lasting Graves disease. Construction of TCR beta libraries relied on iRepertoire HTBI primers and on Arm-PCR targeting CDR3 regions. From the multiplex PCR reads, TCRdb called clonotypes with MiXCR, one entry per CDR3 protein. The sample has 300,000 to 400,000 distinct CDR3 sequences, 15% to 18% seen once. Time point here: newly diagnosed GD, antithyroid drugs for less than 3 months. PBMC-derived RNA was used for the TCR library. Sequencing used peripheral blood mononuclear cells (PBMCs), obtained at new diagnosis, from a patient treated with antithyroid drugs. The receptor source for this set is a female donor with Graves disease.

This clonotype was seen at least ten times. The gene calls are TRBV5-1 and TRBJ2-5; 9 nucleotides agree with TRBD1. V was clipped by 2 bases and J by 5 bases; unmatched bases: 4. The germline gives CDR1 SGHRS, CDR2 YFSETQ. The CDR3 loop spans 14 amino acids. In DNA, the CDR3 is TGCGCCAGCAGCTTACGGACAGGGGATGAGACCCAGTACTTC. Residues: CASSLRTGDETQYF.

This clonotype occurred many times. The chain couples TRBV11-3 to TRBJ2-2; 7 bases line up with TRBD2. This CDR3 region has 16 residues. Trimming removed 4 bases from V and 0 bases from J; junction bases left unmatched: 5. Per the germline V gene, CDR1 is SGHNT and CDR2 is YENEEA. The CDR3 sequence: CASSWGGNPNTGELFF. DNA for the CDR3: TGTGCCAGCAGCTGGGGGGGGAACCCGAACACCGGGGAGCTGTTTTTT.

The rearrangement uses TRBV4-1 and TRBJ1-4; TRBD1 aligns across 7 bases. CDR3 length equals 12 residues. Germline V lookup: CDR1 MGHRA, CDR2 YSYEKL. The V segment lost 8 bases and the J segment 10 bases; nucleotides outside the gene matches: 7. In DNA form, the CDR3 reads TGCGCCAGCTGGGGACAGCGAGGAAAACTGTTTTTT. It encodes CASWGQRGKLFF.

This clonotype came up many times. The chain links TRBV5-1 to TRBJ2-7; the D call may be TRBD1 or TRBD2 (5 bases each). CDR1 and CDR2 from the germline V gene are SGHRS and YFSETQ. The V end was cut by 6 bases, the J end by 5 bases, with 12 bases between. The CDR3 length is 12 residues. Here the CDR3 DNA reads TGCGCCAGCAACGGTGGGGGAGACGAGCAGTACTTC. Protein: CASNGGGDEQYF.

This clonotype was seen repeatedly, ten times or more. The rearrangement uses TRBV4-2 and TRBJ2-7; D gene ambiguous. The CDR3 covers 13 residues. CDR1 LGHNA and CDR2 YNFKEQ come from the germline V gene. The germline V and J ends were trimmed by 0 bases and 2 bases, with 5 bases remaining between them. DNA of the CDR3: TGTGCCAGCAGCCAAGATTTCACCTACGAGCAGTACTTC. Its translation is CASSQDFTYEQYF.

This clonotype came up many times. The chain uses TRBV30 and TRBJ2-7, with 9 bases aligning to TRBD1. After removal of 3 bases from V and 3 bases from J, the junction contained 9 bases not matched to a gene. This CDR3 region has 15 residues. The V gene's germline CDR1 is GTSNPN and CDR2 SVGIG (reference sequence). CDR3 sequence: CAWSVTGGRYYEQYF. CDR3 nucleotide sequence: TGTGCCTGGAGCGTGACAGGGGGGCGTTACTACGAGCAGTACTTC.

On this clonotype itself: This CDR3 is missing its conserved last phenylalanine or tryptophan, likely due to a read error. The chain links TRBV7-3 to TRBJ1-1; 8 nucleotides line up with TRBD1. CDR3 length: 13 amino acids. CDR1 SGHTA and CDR2 FQGTGA come from the germline V gene. V lost 4 bases to trimming and J lost 3 bases; unmatched junction nucleotides: 1. CDR3 DNA sequence: TGTGCCAGCAGCTGGGACAGGTACACTGAAGCTTTCTAT. Translating gives CASSWDRYTEAFY.

Here the CDR3 DNA reads TGTGCCAGCAGCTTAACGGCGGGGGGGGTTGATGAGCAGTTCTTC. Translating gives CASSLTAGGVDEQFF. The V call is TRBV7-9, the J call TRBJ2-1; the match to TRBD2 covers 9 bases. This CDR3 is 15 amino acids long. Germline V CDR1 and CDR2: SEHNR, FQNEAQ (reference sequence). V dropped 2 bases and J dropped 8; count of bases not matched to a gene: 7.

The CDR3 DNA sequence: TGCAGCGTCCCTATCGGGGCCGAGACCCAGTACTTC. It encodes CSVPIGAETQYF. The V gene is TRBV29-1, the J gene TRBJ2-3, with D possibly called TRBD1 or TRBD2 (5 bases each). The DNA matches TRBJ2-5 better at its end, which makes the J call doubtful. The CDR3 sequence is 12 residues long. The germline CDR1 and CDR2 sequences are SQVTM and ANQGSEA.

J is TRBJ2-7 and V is TRBV24-1; D unclear. In germline, CDR1 is KGHDR, CDR2 SFDVKD. There are 12 residues in the CDR3. V gave up 4 bases and J gave up 3 bases, with 6 bases separating them. The DNA of the CDR3 is TGTGCCACCAGTGACCCTTACTACGAGCAGTACTTC. It translates to CATSDPYYEQYF.

This clonotype occurred many times. At one end the junction does not follow the germline gene, possibly because of a read error. V gene TRBV29-1 combines with J gene TRBJ2-1; D is uncertain. The CDR3 has 11 amino acids. CDR1 and CDR2 from the germline V gene are SQVTM and ANQGSEA. The DNA for the CDR3 is TGCAGCGTTAAAGACGGGAATGAGCAGTTCTTC. Its translation is CSVKDGNEQFF.

By sample share, this clonotype is medium-sized. This chain joins TRBV11-1 and TRBJ1-2; 9 bases line up with TRBD1. J gave up 2 bases and V 5 bases, and 3 bases lay outside the gene matches. The germline V gene encodes CDR1 SGHAT and CDR2 FQDESV (reference sequence). The CDR3 sequence is 14 residues long. CDR3 in amino acids: CASSAGTGNYGYTF. The CDR3 coding sequence is TGTGCCAGCAGCGCCGGGACAGGGAACTATGGCTACACCTTC.

The J gene is TRBJ1-2, the V gene TRBV6-5, with 8 bases matching TRBD1. V lost 4 bases and J lost 7; bases outside the gene matches: 11. The CDR3 loop spans 15 amino acids. Germline V gene sequence: CDR1 MNHEY, CDR2 SVGAGI. CDR3 DNA: TGTGCCAGCAGTTCCGAGGGCCAGGGGGCGCCTGGCTACACCTTC. This gives the protein CASSSEGQGAPGYTF.

V is TRBV12-3 or TRBV12-4 and J is TRBJ2-6; 12 nucleotides agree with TRBD1. The CDR3 loop spans 18 amino acids. V was pared by 5 bases and J by 5 bases, with 10 bases of the junction left unmatched. The CDR3 is CASSPRDRGRARANVLTF. DNA of the CDR3: TGTGCCAGCAGTCCGAGGGACAGGGGGCGGGCTAGGGCCAACGTCCTGACTTTC.

This clonotype was detected many times. The CDR3 bases are TGTGCCAGCAGTGAGGGACAGCTTGGGGTCTACACCTTC. Translated, it gives CASSEGQLGVYTF. V gene TRBV6-1 combines with J gene TRBJ1-2; 7 bases map to TRBD1. CDR1 is MNHNS, CDR2 SASEGT, per germline. This CDR3 is 13 amino acids long. The junction had 8 bases not matched to a gene; V was cut back by 3 bases and J by 10 bases.

The sample holds many counts of this clonotype. This rearrangement joins TRBV7-9 to TRBJ2-1, with 15 bases aligning to TRBD2. CDR1 is SEHNR, CDR2 FQNEAQ, per germline (reference sequence). J was trimmed by 10 bases and V by 8 bases; bases with no gene match: 18. The CDR3 loop spans 18 amino acids. The CDR3 spells CASLGLAGGPAYGMEQFF. The CDR3 DNA sequence: TGTGCCAGCTTGGGACTAGCGGGAGGCCCCGCTTACGGCATGGAGCAGTTCTTC.

With respect to this clonotype: A read error is possible here, since a much larger clone lies one base away. This rearrangement joins TRBV12-3 or TRBV12-4 to TRBJ2-3; 11 nucleotides align to TRBD1. The J call may be incorrect, as the DNA end agrees better with TRBJ2-5. This CDR3 comprises 14 residues. CDR3 amino acids: CVSSLGTGGQTQYF. CDR3 nucleotides: TGTGTCAGCAGTTTAGGGACAGGGGGTCAGACCCAGTACTTC.

This clonotype was seen a few times. The rearrangement uses TRBV10-3 and TRBJ1-6; 7 bases fit TRBD1. Germline loops: CDR1 ENHRY, CDR2 SYGVKD. This CDR3 spans 17 amino acids. The junction had 10 bases not matched to a gene; V was cut back by 0 bases and J by 8 bases. CDR3 nucleotides: TGTGCCATCAGTGAGTCGGGCGACAGGGAACCCCATTCACCCCTCCACTTT. It is translated as CAISESGDREPHSPLHF.

To note about this clonotype: A much larger clone sits a single nucleotide away, making a read error possible. The V call is TRBV2, the J call TRBJ2-3, with D perhaps TRBD2 (5 bases). The CDR3 is 12 amino acids. CDR1 and CDR2 from the germline V gene are SNHLY and FYNNEI. V was shortened by 7 bases and J by 1 base, with 6 bases between the two germline ends. The CDR3 loop reads CASIGGTDTQYF. CDR3 DNA sequence: TGTGCCAGCATCGGGGGCACAGATACGCAGTATTTT.

A remark on this clonotype: A read error may be the cause here, since a much bigger clone is one base away. The V gene is TRBV13, the J gene TRBJ1-5; D unresolved. CDR1 PRHDT and CDR2 FYEKMQ come from the germline V gene (reference sequence). This CDR3 is built from 13 residues. The CDR3 protein is CASSIGSSQPQHF. CDR3 DNA sequence: TGTGCCAGCAGCATTGGTAGCAGTCAGCCCCAGCATTTT. Based on the CDR3 plus reference TRBV13 and TRBJ1-5, the full variable domain is AAGVIQSPRHLIKEKRETATLKCYPIPRHDTVYWYQQGPGQDPQFLISFYEKMQSDKGSIPDRFSAQQFSDYHSELNMSSLELGDSALYFCASSIGSSQPQHFGDGTRLSIL.

A note on this clonotype: This likely traces to a read error, being one base from a far larger clone. The chain combines TRBV20-1 with TRBJ2-1, with TRBD1 identical over 7 bases. The CDR3 contains 15 residues. J was trimmed by 10 bases and V by 5 bases; bases with no gene match: 17. Germline CDR1 and CDR2: DFQATT and SNEGSKA (reference sequence). CDR3 protein: CSALSLRQGTYEQFF. The CDR3 DNA reads as TGCAGTGCTCTATCACTTCGACAGGGAACCTACGAGCAGTTCTTC.

This clonotype was observed many times. This rearrangement joins TRBV12-3 or TRBV12-4 to TRBJ2-7; either TRBD1 or TRBD2 may supply D (7 bases each). The germline V and J ends were trimmed by 4 bases and 4 bases, with 20 bases remaining between them. This CDR3 is 16 amino acids long. Here the CDR3 reads CASSSSGGQPKYEQYF. In nucleotides, the CDR3 is TGTGCCAGCAGTTCCTCGGGGGGACAGCCAAAATACGAGCAGTACTTC.

In its sample, this clonotype was seen a few times. The DNA of the CDR3 is TGTGCCAGCAGTTTCGAGCAGCGGGGGGTCACAGATACGCAGTATTTT. Translating it yields CASSFEQRGVTDTQYF. The chain employs TRBV12-3 or TRBV12-4 and TRBJ2-3; 9 nucleotides align to TRBD2. After removal of 3 bases from V and 2 bases from J, the junction contained 6 bases not matched to a gene. CDR3 size: 16 residues.

This clonotype was observed many times. J is TRBJ1-2 and V is TRBV28, with D perhaps TRBD1 (5 bases). Between the trimmed V and J ends, which lost 5 bases and 2 bases, there was a span of 15 bases. This CDR3 spans 15 amino acids. Germline V gives CDR1 MDHEN, CDR2 SYDVKM. Here the CDR3 DNA reads TGTGCCAGCAGTCCACGGAGGGGCTTAAACTATGGCTACACCTTC. The encoded protein is CASSPRRGLNYGYTF.

This chain links TRBV20-1 with TRBJ1-1; D is undetermined. V was shortened by 6 bases and J by 7 bases, with 15 bases between the two germline ends. Germline values: CDR1 DFQATT, CDR2 SNEGSKA (reference sequence). The CDR3 totals 12 residues. CDR3 nucleotide sequence: TGCAGTGCCTGGCCGGCAGCTTATGAAGCTTTCTTT. This codes for CSAWPAAYEAFF.

The chain is built from TRBV2 and TRBJ1-2; 7 bases line up with TRBD1. After removal of 3 bases from V and 5 bases from J, the junction contained 3 bases not matched to a gene. There are 13 residues in the CDR3. Germline V gives CDR1 SNHLY, CDR2 FYNNEI. CDR3 DNA sequence: TGTGCCAGCAGTGAGGGCAGGGGGTATGGCTACACCTTC. Residues: CASSEGRGYGYTF.